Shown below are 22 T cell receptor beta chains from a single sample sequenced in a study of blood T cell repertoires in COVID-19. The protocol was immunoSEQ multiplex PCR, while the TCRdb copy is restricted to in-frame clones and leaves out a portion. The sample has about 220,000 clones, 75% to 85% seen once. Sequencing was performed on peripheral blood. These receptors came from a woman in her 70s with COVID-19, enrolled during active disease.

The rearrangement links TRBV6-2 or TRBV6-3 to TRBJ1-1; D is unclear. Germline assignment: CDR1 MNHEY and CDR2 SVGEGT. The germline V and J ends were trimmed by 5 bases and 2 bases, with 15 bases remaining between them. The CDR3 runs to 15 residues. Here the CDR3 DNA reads TGTGCCAGCAGTACCCCCGGGGTAGCAAACACTGAAGCTTTCTTT. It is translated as CASSTPGVANTEAFF.

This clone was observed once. The CDR3 DNA sequence: TGCGCCAGCAGAACGACAGAGGAAAGTGGCTACACCTTC. Protein sequence: CASRTTEESGYTF. The V call is TRBV5-1, the J call TRBJ1-2; weak D call: TRBD1 (5 bases). CDR1 SGHRS and CDR2 YFSETQ come from the germline V gene. The CDR3 covers 13 residues. V was clipped by 5 bases and J by 7 bases, with 15 bases between them.

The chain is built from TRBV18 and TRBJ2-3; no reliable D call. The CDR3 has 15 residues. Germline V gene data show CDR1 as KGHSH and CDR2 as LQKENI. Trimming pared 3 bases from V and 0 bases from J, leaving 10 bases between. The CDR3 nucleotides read TGTGCCAGCTCACCCGGAGTAACTAGCACAGATACGCAGTATTTT. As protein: CASSPGVTSTDTQYF.

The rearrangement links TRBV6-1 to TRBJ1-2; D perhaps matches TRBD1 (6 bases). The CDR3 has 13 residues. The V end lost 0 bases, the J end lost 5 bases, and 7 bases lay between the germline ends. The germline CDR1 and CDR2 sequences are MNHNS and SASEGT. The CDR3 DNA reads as TGTGCCAGCAGTGAAGCAGGGGGATATGGCTACACCTTC. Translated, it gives CASSEAGGYGYTF.

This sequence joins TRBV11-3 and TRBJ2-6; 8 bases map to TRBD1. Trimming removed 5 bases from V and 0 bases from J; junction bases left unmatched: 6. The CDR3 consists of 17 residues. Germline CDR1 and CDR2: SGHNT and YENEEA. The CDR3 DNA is TGTGCCAGCAGCCCCGGGACAGGCGACTCTGGGGCCAACGTCCTGACTTTC. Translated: CASSPGTGDSGANVLTF.

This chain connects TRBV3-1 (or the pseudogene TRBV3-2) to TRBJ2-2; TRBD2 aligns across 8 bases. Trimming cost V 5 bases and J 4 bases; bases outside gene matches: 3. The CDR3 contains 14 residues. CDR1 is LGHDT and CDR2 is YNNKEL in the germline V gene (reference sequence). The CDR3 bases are TGTGCCAGCAGCTCCGGGGGGGGCACCGGGGAGCTGTTTTTT. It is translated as CASSSGGGTGELFF.

The CDR3 DNA reads as TGTGCCAGCACCTCATTTTCAGGGACCCAGTACTTC. Protein product: CASTSFSGTQYF. V usage is TRBV3-1 (or the pseudogene TRBV3-2) and J usage is TRBJ2-5; D uncertain. Germline V gives CDR1 LGHDT, CDR2 YNNKEL (reference sequence). This CDR3 is 12 amino acids long. Trimming pared 7 bases from V and 7 bases from J, leaving 13 bases between.

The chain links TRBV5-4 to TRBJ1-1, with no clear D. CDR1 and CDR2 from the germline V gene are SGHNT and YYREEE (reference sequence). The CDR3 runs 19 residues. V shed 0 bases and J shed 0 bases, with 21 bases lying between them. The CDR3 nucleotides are TGTGCCAGCAGCTTGGGATCGCGAGGATCCGCCACCGTGAACACTGAAGCTTTCTTT. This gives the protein CASSLGSRGSATVNTEAFF. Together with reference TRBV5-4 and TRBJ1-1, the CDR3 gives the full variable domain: ETGVTQSPTHLIKTRGQQVTLRCSSQSGHNTVSWYQQALGQGPQFIFQYYREEENGRGNFPPRFSGLQFPNYSSELNVNALELDDSALYLCASSLGSRGSATVNTEAFFGQGTRLTVV.

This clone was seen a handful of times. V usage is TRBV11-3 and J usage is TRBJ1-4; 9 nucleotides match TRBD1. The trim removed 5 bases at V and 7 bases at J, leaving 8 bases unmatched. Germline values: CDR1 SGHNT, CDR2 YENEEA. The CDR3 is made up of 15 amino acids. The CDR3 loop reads CASSLRGTGFEKLFF. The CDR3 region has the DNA TGTGCCAGCAGCCTTCGGGGGACAGGGTTTGAAAAACTGTTTTTT.

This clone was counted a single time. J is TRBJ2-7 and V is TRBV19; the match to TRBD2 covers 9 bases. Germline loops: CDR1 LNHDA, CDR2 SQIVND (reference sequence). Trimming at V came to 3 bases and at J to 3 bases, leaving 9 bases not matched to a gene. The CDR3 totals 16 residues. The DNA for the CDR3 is TGTGCCAGTAGTATCACCAGCGGGGGGCCCTTCTACGAGCAGTACTTC. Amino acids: CASSITSGGPFYEQYF.

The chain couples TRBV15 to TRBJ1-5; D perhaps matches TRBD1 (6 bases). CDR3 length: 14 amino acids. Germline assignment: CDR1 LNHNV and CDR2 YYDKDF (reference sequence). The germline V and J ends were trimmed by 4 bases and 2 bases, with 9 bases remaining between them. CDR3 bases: TGTGCCACCAGCAAACAGGGCGGCAATCAGCCCCAGCATTTT. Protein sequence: CATSKQGGNQPQHF.

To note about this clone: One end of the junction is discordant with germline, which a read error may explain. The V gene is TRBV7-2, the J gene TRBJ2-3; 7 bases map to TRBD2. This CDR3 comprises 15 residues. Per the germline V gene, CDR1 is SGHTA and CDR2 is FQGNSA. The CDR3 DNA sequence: TGTGCCAGCGGCCGGACTAGGGCTAGCACGGATACGCAGTATTTT. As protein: CASGRTRASTDTQYF.

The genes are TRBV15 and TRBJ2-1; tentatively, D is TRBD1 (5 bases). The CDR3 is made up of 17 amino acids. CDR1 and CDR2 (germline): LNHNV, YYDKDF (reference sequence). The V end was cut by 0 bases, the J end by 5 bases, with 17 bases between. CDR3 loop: CATSRDYGSDRDNEQFF. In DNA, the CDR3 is TGTGCCACCAGCAGAGATTATGGGTCAGACAGAGACAATGAGCAGTTCTTC. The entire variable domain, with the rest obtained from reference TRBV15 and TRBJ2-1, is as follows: DAMVIQNPRYQVTQFGKPVTLSCSQTLNHNVMYWYQQKSSQAPKLLFHYYDKDFNNEADTPDNFQSRRPNTSFCFLDIRSPGLGDTAMYLCATSRDYGSDRDNEQFFGPGTRLTVL.

As DNA, the CDR3 is TGTGCCAGCAGCTTAGGGACCGGGACAGACAGACCCTACTATGGCTACACCTTC. This translates into CASSLGTGTDRPYYGYTF. The chain has TRBV11-2 and TRBJ1-2; 7 bases line up with TRBD1. Germline V CDR1 and CDR2: SGHAT, FQNNGV. The CDR3 has 18 amino acids. The V gene end was trimmed by 1 base and the J gene end by 3 bases; junction bases not matched to a gene: 14.

CDR3 amino acids: CATARQGLYNEQFF. The CDR3 region has the DNA TGTGCCACCGCCAGACAGGGCCTCTACAATGAGCAGTTCTTC. The V call is TRBV6-5, the J call TRBJ2-1; 7 bases are shared with TRBD1. J lost 3 bases, V lost 10 bases, and 9 bases had no gene match. This CDR3 has 14 residues. Germline V gives CDR1 MNHEY, CDR2 SVGAGI.

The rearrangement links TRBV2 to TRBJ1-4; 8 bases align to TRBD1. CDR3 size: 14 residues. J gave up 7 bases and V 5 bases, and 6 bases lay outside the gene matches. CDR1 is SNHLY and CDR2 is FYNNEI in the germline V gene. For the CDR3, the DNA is TGTGCCAGCAGTATAGACAGGGGTGGTGAAAAACTGTTTTTT. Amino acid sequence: CASSIDRGGEKLFF.

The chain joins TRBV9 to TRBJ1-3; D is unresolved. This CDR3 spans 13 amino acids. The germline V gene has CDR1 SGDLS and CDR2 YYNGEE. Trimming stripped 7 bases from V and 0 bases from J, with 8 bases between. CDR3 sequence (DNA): TGTGCCAGCGCGGGAAGCTCTGGAAACACCATATATTTT. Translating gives CASAGSSGNTIYF.

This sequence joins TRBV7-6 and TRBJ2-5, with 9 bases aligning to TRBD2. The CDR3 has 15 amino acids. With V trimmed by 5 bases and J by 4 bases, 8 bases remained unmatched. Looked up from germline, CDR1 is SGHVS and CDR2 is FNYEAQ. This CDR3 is CASSATGGRVETQYF. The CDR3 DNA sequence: TGTGCCAGCAGCGCCACTGGCGGGAGGGTAGAGACCCAGTACTTC.

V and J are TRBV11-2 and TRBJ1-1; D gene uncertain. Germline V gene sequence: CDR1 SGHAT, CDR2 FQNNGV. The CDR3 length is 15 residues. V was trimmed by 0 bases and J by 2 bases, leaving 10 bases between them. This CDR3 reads CASSLEATINTEAFF. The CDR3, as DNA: TGTGCCAGCAGCTTAGAGGCCACCATTAACACTGAAGCTTTCTTT.

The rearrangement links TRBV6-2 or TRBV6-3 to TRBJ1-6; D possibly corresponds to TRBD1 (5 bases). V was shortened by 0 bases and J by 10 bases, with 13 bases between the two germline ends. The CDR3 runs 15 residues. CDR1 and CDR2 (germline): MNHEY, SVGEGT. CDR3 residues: CASSYSGAGPSPLHF. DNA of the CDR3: TGTGCCAGCAGTTACTCTGGGGCGGGGCCCTCACCCCTCCACTTT.

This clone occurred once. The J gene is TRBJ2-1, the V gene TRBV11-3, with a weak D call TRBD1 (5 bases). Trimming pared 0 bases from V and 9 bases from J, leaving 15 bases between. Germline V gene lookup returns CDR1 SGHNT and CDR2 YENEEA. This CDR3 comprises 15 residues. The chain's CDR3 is CASSLEGGASSEQFF. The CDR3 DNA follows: TGTGCCAGCAGCTTAGAGGGTGGGGCTAGTAGTGAGCAGTTCTTC.

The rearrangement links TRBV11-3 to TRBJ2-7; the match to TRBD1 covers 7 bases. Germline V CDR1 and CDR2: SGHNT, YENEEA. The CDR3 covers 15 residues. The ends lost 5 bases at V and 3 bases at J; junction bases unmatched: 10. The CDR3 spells CASSPWVTGSYEQYF. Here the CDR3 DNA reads TGTGCCAGCAGCCCCTGGGTGACAGGGAGCTACGAGCAGTACTTC.